This T cell receptor (beta chain) originates from a study of CD8 T cells in Susac syndrome. Points from the study as a whole: Only a relatively small number of individuals were included in the TCR sequencing and HLA analysis.

For this clonotype: No antigen is known for it.

The CDR3 runs 15 residues. Germline CDR1 and CDR2: MDHEN and SYDVKM. The V and J ends lost 10 bases and 6 bases respectively, with 21 bases between them. The patients who served as multiple sclerosis controls were treatment-naive and had stable or active relapsing-remitting disease that fulfilled the revised McDonald criteria. TEMRA cells were FACS-enriched, while CD8+ and CD4+ T cells were negatively isolated. The RNA input was roughly 0.45 to 1 ug, and it was reverse transcribed with random hexamers. Across 54 Vbeta and 13 Jbeta, immunoSEQ multiplex PCR amplified TCR beta CDR3. In TCRdb, the immunoSEQ multiplex PCR reads were re-called with MiXCR into one record per CDR3 protein. The sample holds a few hundred thousand distinct CDR3 sequences; 70% to 90% are singletons and the top ten take 0.11%.

The TCR comes from a human donor with multiple sclerosis. Sequencing used CD8+ T cells from PBMCs. This chain uses TRBV28 with TRBJ1-4; TRBD1 is a possible D gene (5 bases). Here the CDR3 reads CAISPRDDVYEKLFF. CDR3 sequence (DNA): TGTGCCATCAGCCCCCGGGACGATGTGTATGAAAAACTGTTTTTT.